This T cell receptor (beta chain) appears in the sequencing data of a study of cytomegalovirus exposure and HLA in healthy donors (TCRdb year 2017). Turning to the overall study: An earlier analysis of approximately 640 of the donors reported 250 to 300 Gb of sequence data and roughly 100 million unique TCR beta sequences from around 200 million T cells. Roughly 300 gigabases of sequencing data and tens of millions of unique TCR sequences were included in an early release covering 500 to 750 HLA-typed donors. Of the 300 to 450 genotyped donors, approximately 80% fell in the genetic ancestry cluster associated with self-reported Caucasian donors. The aim of the study was to test whether cataloging public T cell receptors could identify signatures of past pathogen exposure. The study used immunosequencing to profile the T cell repertoires of approximately 640 subjects and linked those repertoires to cytomegalovirus serostatus. A separate validation cohort of roughly 120 different subjects was used in addition to the 666-subject first cohort. The study combined high-throughput TCR immunosequencing, statistical association of individual TCRs with disease status, and machine learning to predict cytomegalovirus infection status. A later analysis re-examined previously published TCR beta repertoires from more than 550 donors and added high-resolution HLA genotyping to investigate patterns of TCR occurrence. The later analysis used no new phenotypic data to find candidate immune exposures, relying instead on TCR beta sequences and their occurrence across donors. An earlier analysis of several hundred of the donors applied high-throughput TCR beta sequencing to assess whether each TCR beta V gene segment acted as functional or pseudogenic. Alongside the repertoire data, information on donor age, sex, ethnicity and CMV serostatus was compiled. A later genetic analysis took genome-wide SNP genotypes for 398 of the 666 donors and used that subset as a discovery cohort. Every discovery cohort repertoire had been produced on one sequencing platform. HLA typing covered class I and class II loci at four-digit resolution. Typing coverage differed by locus: A, B, C, DRB1 and DQB1 were typed in about 629-640 donors, DQA1 in about 500, DPA1 in 600 to 610, and DPB1 in 472. About five DR-DQ haplotypes were handled as single units for association and clustering because linkage in the cohort was strong. Among 300 to 500 genotyped donors of the cohort, an average of around 250,000 unique TCR beta nucleotide sequences was sequenced per donor, of which roughly 17% were non-productive. Summary of the overall study and its limitations: Compared with equally common non-associated chains, HLA-associated TCR beta chains in a later analysis were more clonally expanded and had lower generation probabilities. Across donors, most TCR sequences were observed very rarely, whereas some public TCRs were present in many individuals. A further reported finding was that TCR beta sequences accurately predicted the HLA-A and HLA-B alleles for most subjects in the first cohort. An earlier analysis of around 540 of the donors showed that most TCR beta V segments appeared in productive rearrangements either about 87% or about 30% of the time, which broadly matched IMGT annotations. For the cohort, immune exposure information was limited to CMV serostatus. The presence/absence analyses assumed that sequencing depth was roughly uniform across donors, and that assumption may not be true. A cluster of highly shared sequence variants was judged likely to represent a technical artifact of the sequencing pipeline. Linkage disequilibrium might explain the correlated functional status among segregating V segments, but an unknown experimental factor could not be excluded. In both the original and validation cohorts, the classifier was reported to diagnose cytomegalovirus status with high specificity and sensitivity. According to a later analysis, most CMV-associated TCR beta chains appeared to be HLA-restricted, and the HLA associations seemed to be driven largely by CMV exposure. In a later analysis, TCR association rates were found to vary across HLA loci, with the most associated TCRs seen for DRB1 alleles and the fewest for HLA-C alleles. A later analysis associated 15,000 to 20,000 TCR beta sequences with specific HLA alleles at a false discovery rate of 0.05. Because counts were too low, 15 or so rarely observed V segments, including chromosome 9 orphons, were excluded from the earlier analysis of under 650 of the donors. Because HLA typing was missing for some donors at each locus, association tests included only the typed subset. V-gene and J-gene trimming of TCR beta chains was associated with a missense DCLRE1C variant in a later genetic analysis, and the association was replicated in an independent cohort. Some IMGT-functional V segments, including TRBV6-2 and TRBV6-3, could not be distinguished by the 87-base-pair reads and were therefore excluded. The authors suggested that the approach could potentially be generalized to other disease states and immunological phenotypes. In vitro tests confirmed that a few of the cytomegalovirus-associated TCR beta chains recognize cytomegalovirus antigens. A later genetic analysis reported fewer N-insertions in productive TCRs among donors in an Asian-associated ancestry cluster than the roughly 700-donor mean. The study gave a list of under 200 TCR beta chains associated with cytomegalovirus. According to a later analysis, parvovirus B19, influenza, CMV and Epstein-Barr virus appeared linked to several top co-occurrence clusters. When HLA alleles, especially DR and DQ, strongly co-occurred, TCR associations were difficult to assign to individual alleles. This cohort had only TCR beta chains sequenced, and the lack of alpha or paired-chain data limited which features could be detected.

V gives up 4 bases and J gives up 5 bases, and the segment between their germline ends measures 4 bases. According to the germline V gene, CDR1 reads SGHRS and CDR2 reads YFSETQ. Reading from cysteine to phenylalanine, the CDR3 counts 11 amino acids. Only the CDR3 region is kept as DNA, spanning 33 bases read in frame from base 1. The library was prepared using the immunoSEQ multiplex PCR assay. The multiplex PCR relied on a mix of 60 forward primers for TCR Vbeta segments and 13 reverse primers for TCR Jbeta segments. Amplification of the CDR3 region of rearranged TCR beta genes was performed with a multiplex PCR assay on genomic DNA. Amplified TCR beta libraries were sequenced as 87-base-pair reads on the Illumina HiSeq System. In the source study's methods: A later analysis counted 65 million to 90 million unique TCR beta chains across the 500 to 850 repertoires, and about 10 million of these chains were shared by at least two donors. Raw reads were error-corrected and collapsed into unique sequences with a nearest-neighbor algorithm that merged closely related sequences to remove PCR and sequencing errors. To assign V, D and J gene segments, CDR3 sequences were aligned to IMGT reference sequences. Each retained sequence needed at least a six-nucleotide match to both a V gene segment and a J gene segment. A rearrangement was called productive if the CDR3 had no stop codons and remained in frame with V and J, and every other rearrangement was called non-productive. CDR3 was defined by IMGT convention, running from the second conserved V-encoded cysteine to the conserved J-encoded phenylalanine. In an earlier analysis of approximately 590 of the donors, sequences lacking an unambiguous match to a single V gene segment were excluded. In an earlier analysis of approximately 550 of the donors, V segments were called functional above 56.7% productive rearrangements and were called segregating when the between-donor standard deviation exceeded 5%. A statistical classification framework was developed to diagnose cytomegalovirus status using the catalog of TCR beta chain sequences. V and J gene assignment, in a later analysis, came from comparing TCR nucleotide sequences with IMGT/GENE-DB human TR gene sequences. The TCRdist pipeline was used in a later analysis to assign CDR3 sequences and most-parsimonious VDJ recombination scenarios. In a later analysis, every TCR beta chain was defined by the combination of its CDR3 amino acid sequence and its V-gene family, and reads without a unique V-gene family were dropped. To address suspected cross-contamination and a sequencing artifact, a later analysis removed 550 to 750 highly shared, low-generation-probability nucleotide sequences. A later analysis calculated a clonal expansion index for each public chain from normalized within-repertoire ranks of inferred template counts. A later analysis computed generation probabilities with a VDJ recombination model fitted to out-of-frame rearrangements, and checked the results against IGoR. In a later analysis, TCR-TCR, TCR-HLA and TCR-CMV co-occurrence was scored with hypergeometric tests, and a repertoire-size bias correction was applied to TCR pairs. False discovery rates were estimated in a later analysis by permuting HLA or CMV assignments 20 times. In a later analysis, co-occurring TCRs were grouped with DBSCAN, and TCRdist sequence similarity was added when clustering was performed within HLA-allele-positive subsets. Repertoires with fewer than 30,000 or more than 120,000 public chains, plus five repertoires with anomalous nucleotide sharing, were excluded from co-occurrence clustering. In its TCRdb copy, this immuneACCESS table keeps in-frame sequences only and misses some clones. Where compared with another copy, unresolved V genes explain less than half of these, and the others have no known cause. V and J calls and clone size follow that table, whereas D and trimming were derived from the DNA. Here the sample has roughly 110,000 clones; approximately 80% occur a single time. The top ten hold approximately 11% of the sample.

The cohort consisted of hundreds of healthy bone marrow donors. At the time of sampling, every cohort member was nominally healthy, though immune exposures that went unrecorded were likely present. The donor was CMV seropositive and belonged to the group of some 290 seropositive cohort members. A peripheral blood sample was collected from each donor, and TCR beta sequencing was performed on peripheral blood mononuclear cells. The Qiagen DNeasy Blood Extraction Kit was used to extract genomic DNA from the blood cell samples. Concerning this clone itself: This clone's antigen is unknown. Base qualities are not at hand, and no much larger clone is one base apart.

The sequence links TRBV5-1 to TRBJ2-1; confidence is insufficient to name the D gene. Input material: PBMCs. The TCR comes from a man aged 35-49 years in good health and CMV-seropositive. The CDR3 in this case is CASSLNNEQFF. The sequenced DNA: TGCGCCAGCAGCCTTAACAATGAGCAGTTCTTC.